Each of the 25 T cell receptor beta chains below was sequenced from the same sample in a study of shared clonotypes between healthy human individuals. Method: immunoSEQ multiplex PCR; TCRdb's copy keeps in-frame clones and lacks some. This sample has 2.5 million or so clones, with over 85% found just once. Source material: naive CD4+ T cells sorted from blood. The subset: CD45RA+ positively selected. Receptors originate from a young man in good health.

The gene calls are TRBV6-4 and TRBJ2-1, with 9 bases matching TRBD2. V lost 0 bases and J lost 7; bases outside the gene matches: 7. This CDR3 is built from 16 residues. From germline, CDR1 is MRHNA and CDR2 SNTAGT. CDR3 in amino acids: CASSDSGTSTGNEQFF. CDR3 nucleotide sequence: TGTGCCAGCAGTGACTCCGGGACTAGCACAGGGAATGAGCAGTTCTTC.

The chain uses TRBV7-2 and TRBJ2-5; D gene unclear. This CDR3 region has 13 residues. CDR1 SGHTA and CDR2 FQGNSA come from the germline V gene. With 6 bases removed from V and 5 bases from J, the gap between germline ends came to 13 bases. The CDR3 reads CASRPASGETQYF. The CDR3 coding sequence is TGTGCCAGCAGACCCGCATCCGGGGAGACCCAGTACTTC.

This clone was observed once. The chain is built from TRBV9 and TRBJ2-2; 7 positions match TRBD2. Germline V CDR1 and CDR2: SGDLS, YYNGEE. This CDR3 has 15 amino acids. With V trimmed by 5 bases and J by 4 bases, 8 bases remained unmatched. This CDR3 reads CASSLTSLPTGELFF. The CDR3 DNA reads as TGTGCCAGCAGTTTGACTAGCCTCCCCACCGGGGAGCTGTTTTTT.

Only one count was recorded for this clone. The rearrangement uses TRBV5-1 and TRBJ2-5; D call uncertain. Germline assignment: CDR1 SGHRS and CDR2 YFSETQ. V lost 0 bases to trimming and J lost 2 bases, with 14 bases between them. This CDR3 comprises 16 residues. The DNA for the CDR3 is TGCGCCAGCAGCTTGGGGCCGCAGGTTGGGCAAGAGACCCAGTACTTC. It translates to CASSLGPQVGQETQYF.

The V call is TRBV27, the J call TRBJ1-5; D possibly corresponds to TRBD1 (6 bases). The CDR3 extends over 14 amino acids. V lost 3 bases, J lost 7 bases, and 13 bases lay in between. Germline lookup yields CDR1 MNHEY and CDR2 SMNVEV (reference sequence). The CDR3 DNA follows: TGTGCCAGCAGTTTGGCGGGGGGCCGCCAGCCCCAGCATTTT. The encoded protein is CASSLAGGRQPQHF.

The chain combines TRBV5-6 with TRBJ2-7, with 7 bases aligning to TRBD2. The V and J ends lost 3 bases and 3 bases, in that order; junction bases with no gene match: 3. The germline gives CDR1 SGHDT, CDR2 YYEEEE. This CDR3 comprises 13 residues. The CDR3 region is CASSSLAVYEQYF. The CDR3 bases are TGTGCCAGCAGCTCCCTAGCGGTCTACGAGCAGTACTTC.

The rearrangement uses TRBV11-3 and TRBJ2-3; 12 positions agree with TRBD2. CDR3 length: 19 residues. V was pared by 5 bases and J by 2 bases, with 14 bases of the junction left unmatched. Germline loops: CDR1 SGHNT, CDR2 YENEEA. The CDR3 sequence: CASSITLALAGGDTDTQYF. The CDR3 region has the DNA TGTGCCAGCAGCATAACTTTGGCACTAGCGGGAGGCGACACAGATACGCAGTATTTT.

The chain combines TRBV7-6 with TRBJ2-3, with 10 bases aligning to TRBD2. After removal of 3 bases from V and 4 bases from J, the junction contained 16 bases not matched to a gene. The germline V gene has CDR1 SGHVS and CDR2 FNYEAQ. The CDR3 covers 19 residues. The DNA for the CDR3 is TGTGCCAGCAGCTTTAGGCCTGGGACTAGCGCCAGGACAGCAGATACGCAGTATTTT. Its translation: CASSFRPGTSARTADTQYF.

The chain employs TRBV11-3 and TRBJ2-3; no clear D. Trimming stripped 0 bases from V and 1 base from J, with 5 bases between. In germline, CDR1 is SGHNT, CDR2 YENEEA. The CDR3 is 14 amino acids. The CDR3 region has the DNA TGTGCCAGCAGCTTAGATCGGGGCACAGATACGCAGTATTTT. It yields the protein CASSLDRGTDTQYF. Full variable domain (outside the CDR3, taken from reference TRBV11-3 and TRBJ2-3): EAGVVQSPRYKIIEKKQPVAFWCNPISGHNTLYWYLQNLGQGPELLIRYENEEAVDDSQLPKDRFSAERLKGVDSTLKIQPAELGDSAVYLCASSLDRGTDTQYFGPGTRLTVL.

This clone occurred once. This chain links TRBV10-3 with TRBJ2-3; TRBD2 aligns across 7 bases. This CDR3 comprises 15 residues. Germline assignment: CDR1 ENHRY and CDR2 SYGVKD. V gave up 4 bases and J gave up 3 bases; unmatched junction bases: 7. The CDR3 region is CAISGGGSGTDTQYF. As DNA, the CDR3 is TGTGCCATCAGTGGGGGCGGGAGTGGGACAGATACGCAGTATTTT.

This clone is a singleton in its sample. CDR3 protein: CASSYVTAFRLAGGQETQYF. As DNA, the CDR3 is TGTGCCAGCAGTTACGTCACCGCATTTAGACTAGCGGGGGGTCAAGAGACCCAGTACTTC. The chain is built from TRBV28 and TRBJ2-5, with TRBD2 identical over 13 bases. Trimming took 4 bases from V and 2 from J; bases not matched to a gene: 16. The CDR3 is 20 residues long. The V gene's germline CDR1 is MDHEN and CDR2 SYDVKM.

As for this clone: This CDR3 is also generated by other DNA sequences in the sample. The V gene is TRBV5-1, the J gene TRBJ2-7; 7 bases match TRBD1. The CDR3 totals 15 residues. The germline V gene has CDR1 SGHRS and CDR2 YFSETQ. V was clipped by 0 bases and J by 0 bases; unmatched bases: 3. CDR3 amino acids: CASSLVAGGSYEQYF. As DNA, the CDR3 is TGCGCCAGCAGCTTGGTCGCAGGGGGCTCCTACGAGCAGTACTTC.

The V gene is TRBV7-2, the J gene TRBJ2-3; D is unclear. This CDR3 has 16 residues. CDR1 and CDR2 (germline): SGHTA, FQGNSA. V was clipped by 5 bases and J by 0 bases, with 15 bases between them. The CDR3 loop reads CASSPKQPFSTDTQYF. CDR3 sequence (DNA): TGTGCCAGCAGCCCTAAGCAACCCTTTAGCACAGATACGCAGTATTTT. Based on the CDR3 plus reference TRBV7-2 and TRBJ2-3, the full variable domain is GAGVSQSPSNKVTEKGKDVELRCDPISGHTALYWYRQSLGQGLEFLIYFQGNSAPDKSGLPSDRFSAERTGGSVSTLTIQRTQQEDSAVYLCASSPKQPFSTDTQYFGPGTRLTVL.

The V gene is TRBV21-1, the J gene TRBJ2-3; no check of the table's D call, TRBD2, against the DNA was made. TRBV21-1 is flagged as a pseudogene. CDR3 length: 13 amino acids. The CDR3 here is CASSKAGADTQYF. The CDR3 DNA is TGTGCCAGCAGCAAAGCCGGGGCAGATACGCAGTATTTT.

V usage is TRBV2 and J usage is TRBJ1-4; D may be TRBD1 (5 bases). V gave up 6 bases and J gave up 4 bases, with 15 bases separating them. The CDR3 is made up of 15 amino acids. The germline gives CDR1 SNHLY, CDR2 FYNNEI. The CDR3 nucleotides read TGTGCCAGCAGCCCCCGGCAGGGCGGTAATGAAAAACTGTTTTTT. The encoded protein is CASSPRQGGNEKLFF.

The V and J genes are TRBV10-3 and TRBJ2-1; 8 nucleotides match TRBD2. Germline CDR1 is ENHRY and CDR2 is SYGVKD. The CDR3 contains 15 residues. V dropped 4 bases and J dropped 5; count of bases not matched to a gene: 7. This CDR3 is CAISGHGGGHNEQFF. The CDR3 coding sequence is TGTGCCATCAGTGGGCACGGGGGGGGTCACAATGAGCAGTTCTTC.

This chain joins TRBV6-5 and TRBJ2-3; a possible D gene is TRBD2 (5 bases). The CDR3 runs to 15 residues. V was clipped by 0 bases and J by 6 bases, with 13 bases between them. In germline, CDR1 is MNHEY, CDR2 SVGAGI. The CDR3 coding sequence is TGTGCCAGCAGTTACTCGCGGGTGTCAAGGGATACGCAGTATTTT. Encoded protein: CASSYSRVSRDTQYF.

This chain joins TRBV7-2 and TRBJ1-1; D perhaps matches TRBD1 (5 bases). CDR1 is SGHTA and CDR2 is FQGNSA in the germline V gene. V lost 4 bases and J lost 7, with 19 bases in between. The CDR3 is 15 residues long. The CDR3 is CASSSGGGANYEAFF. CDR3 sequence (DNA): TGTGCCAGCAGCTCGGGTGGAGGGGCGAACTATGAAGCTTTCTTT.

The gene calls are TRBV4-1 and TRBJ2-2; 8 bases line up with TRBD1. Germline CDR1 reads MGHRA; CDR2 reads YSYEKL. V lost 4 bases to trimming and J lost 4 bases; unmatched junction nucleotides: 5. This CDR3 has 15 residues. As DNA, the CDR3 is TGCGCCAGCAGCCCAACGGGACAGGCCACCGGGGAGCTGTTTTTT. Translation: CASSPTGQATGELFF.

This clone came up a few times. The chain combines TRBV7-9 with TRBJ1-1, with unresolved D. The germline CDR1 and CDR2 sequences are SEHNR and FQNEAQ (reference sequence). The CDR3 length is 11 residues. V was trimmed by 4 bases and J by 5 bases, leaving 5 bases between them. This CDR3 is CASSWGTEAFF. The CDR3 region has the DNA TGTGCCAGCAGCTGGGGAACTGAAGCTTTCTTT.

The chain recombines TRBV6-5 with TRBJ1-2, with D tentatively TRBD1 (6 bases). The germline gives CDR1 MNHEY, CDR2 SVGAGI. V was shortened by 8 bases and J by 3 bases, with 13 bases between the two germline ends. This CDR3 has 13 amino acids. CDR3: CASQRGGHYGYTF. The CDR3 bases are TGTGCCAGCCAACGCGGGGGGCACTATGGCTACACCTTC.

Of note for this clone: The junction and the germline gene differ at one end; a read error may be behind it. The gene calls are TRBV4-1 and TRBJ2-1, with 7 bases that match TRBD2. The CDR3 extends over 15 amino acids. Germline CDR1 reads MGHRA; CDR2 reads YSYEKL. CDR3 DNA sequence: TGCGCCAGCAACCAATTAGCGGGCGCGCGGTTAGAGCAGTTCTTC. It specifies CASNQLAGARLEQFF.

The chain recombines TRBV28 with TRBJ2-7; D is ambiguous. Trimming removed 2 bases at V and 3 bases at J, with 20 bases between. The germline CDR1 and CDR2 sequences are MDHEN and SYDVKM. The CDR3 loop spans 17 amino acids. CDR3 in DNA: TGTGCCAGCAGTTTAGAAAGTTGGGCGCAAGCCAACTACGAGCAGTACTTC. Residues: CASSLESWAQANYEQYF.

This clone came up once. CDR3 amino acids: CASSYSRRSGELFF. The DNA of the CDR3 is TGTGCCAGCAGTTACTCCCGCCGGTCCGGGGAGCTGTTTTTT. This chain uses TRBV6-5 with TRBJ2-2; D remains unclear. This CDR3 has 14 residues. Germline V lookup: CDR1 MNHEY, CDR2 SVGAGI. V gave up 0 bases and J gave up 6 bases, with 8 bases separating them.

This clone was counted a single time. This chain joins TRBV10-1 and TRBJ2-3, with 10 bases aligning to TRBD2. CDR3 size: 15 residues. V lost 7 bases, J lost 4 bases, and 8 bases stayed unmatched. CDR1 WNHNN and CDR2 SYGVQD come from the germline V gene (reference sequence). The CDR3 protein is CASTAPSGGSDTQYF. DNA for the CDR3: TGCGCCAGCACCGCTCCTAGCGGGGGATCAGATACGCAGTATTTT.